The 32 T cell receptor beta chains below come from one sample, sequenced in a study of T-cell memory formation after mild COVID-19. TCRdb ran MiXCR on the 5' RACE reads and lists one entry per CDR3 protein. The sample contains 550,000 to 700,000 distinct CDR3 sequences, roughly 17% of which appear only once. Material for sequencing was PBMCs or a T cell subset sorted from them (not recorded which). The origin of the receptors is an adult woman who had mild COVID-19 (a few samples of this study predate the infection). Cell type and time point are not known.

The chain has TRBV7-9 and TRBJ2-7; 7 nucleotides match TRBD2. V dropped 8 bases and J dropped 5; count of bases not matched to a gene: 12. This CDR3 is 14 amino acids long. Germline lookup yields CDR1 SEHNR and CDR2 FQNEAQ (reference sequence). This chain's CDR3 is CASRPIGGSDEQYF. The CDR3 DNA follows: TGTGCCAGCCGACCAATAGGCGGGAGTGACGAGCAGTACTTC.

The table lists this clonotype with many counts. This chain uses TRBV7-6 with TRBJ2-7; possibly TRBD1 for D (6 bases). CDR3 length: 12 residues. Germline V CDR1 and CDR2: SGHVS, FNYEAQ. The V end was cut by 3 bases, the J end by 5 bases, with 8 bases between. For the CDR3, the DNA is TGTGCCAGCAGCTTCACAGGGAACGAGCAGTACTTC. As protein: CASSFTGNEQYF.

This clonotype turned up a few times. The chain links TRBV13 to TRBJ2-2, with TRBD1 matching 11 bases. After removal of 3 bases from V and 5 bases from J, the junction contained 5 bases not matched to a gene. Germline CDR1 reads PRHDT; CDR2 reads FYEKMQ (reference sequence). The CDR3 runs 16 residues. CDR3 residues: CASSFSGQGVTGELFF. The CDR3 DNA reads as TGTGCCAGCAGCTTTTCGGGACAGGGGGTAACCGGGGAGCTGTTTTTT.

There are a few counts of this clonotype. V usage is TRBV5-1 and J usage is TRBJ1-1, with D tentatively TRBD1 (6 bases). Trimming pared 7 bases from V and 3 bases from J, leaving 19 bases between. Germline V gene data show CDR1 as SGHRS and CDR2 as YFSETQ. The CDR3 is made up of 15 amino acids. This CDR3 reads CASALVPGADTEAFF. The DNA of the CDR3 is TGCGCCAGCGCACTGGTCCCGGGGGCGGACACTGAAGCTTTCTTT.

This rearrangement joins TRBV15 to TRBJ2-1; D call uncertain. Trimming took off 1 base at V and 9 bases at J, with 7 bases between the two ends. Germline V gives CDR1 LNHNV, CDR2 YYDKDF (reference sequence). The CDR3 extends over 12 amino acids. The CDR3 bases are TGTGCCACCAGCAGAGTAAACAGTGAGCAGTTCTTC. This gives the protein CATSRVNSEQFF.

This clonotype was seen a few times. The chain has TRBV15 and TRBJ2-7, with D uncertain. The CDR3 consists of 14 residues. Germline V lookup: CDR1 LNHNV, CDR2 YYDKDF (reference sequence). V lost 5 bases, J lost 2 bases, and 13 bases lay in between. The CDR3 coding sequence is TGTGCCACCAGCGAGCGTGGGATCCCCTACGAGCAGTACTTC. This gives the protein CATSERGIPYEQYF. The full variable domain, rest sourced from reference TRBV15 and TRBJ2-7, is DAMVIQNPRYQVTQFGKPVTLSCSQTLNHNVMYWYQQKSSQAPKLLFHYYDKDFNNEADTPDNFQSRRPNTSFCFLDIRSPGLGDTAMYLCATSERGIPYEQYFGPGTRLTVT.

This clonotype showed up just a few times. V usage is TRBV12-3 or TRBV12-4 and J usage is TRBJ1-1, with D possibly being TRBD1 (5 bases). Trimming took off 5 bases at V and 10 bases at J, with 20 bases between the two ends. This CDR3 has 14 amino acids. In DNA, the CDR3 is TGTGCCAGCAGTACCACCGGGACCTCGTACGGAGCTTTCTTT. Its translation: CASSTTGTSYGAFF.

The chain couples TRBV29-1 to TRBJ2-5, with D perhaps matching TRBD2 (5 bases). The CDR3 contains 12 residues. V dropped 4 bases and J dropped 3 bases, with 9 bases sitting between them. Germline CDR1 SQVTM, CDR2 ANQGSEA. CDR3 residues: CSVVLGEETQYF. CDR3 in DNA: TGCAGCGTTGTCTTGGGAGAAGAGACCCAGTACTTC.

CDR3 sequence reads: CASSWTSGRLLQFF. The CDR3 coding sequence is TGTGCCAGCAGCTGGACTAGCGGGAGGTTACTCCAGTTCTTC. V and J are TRBV6-2 or TRBV6-3 and TRBJ2-1; 14 bases fit TRBD2. J gave up 13 bases and V 6 bases, and 8 bases lay outside the gene matches. Germline V gene lookup returns CDR1 MNHEY and CDR2 SVGEGT. The CDR3 has 14 amino acids.

This clonotype was seen a few times. The V gene is TRBV30, the J gene TRBJ1-5; possible D gene TRBD1, 5 bases. The CDR3 loop spans 17 amino acids. Germline V gives CDR1 GTSNPN, CDR2 SVGIG (reference sequence). Trimming stripped 2 bases from V and 4 bases from J, with 21 bases between. The CDR3 protein is CAWSPGLLFDGNQPQHF. The CDR3 DNA sequence: TGTGCCTGGAGTCCGGGACTGCTCTTCGATGGGAATCAGCCCCAGCATTTT. The full variable domain, in which reference TRBV30 and TRBJ1-5 provide the parts outside the CDR3, is SQTIHQWPATLVQPVGSPLSLECTVEGTSNPNLYWYRQAAGRGLQLLFYSVGIGQISSEVPQNLSASRPQDRQFILSSKKLLLSDSGFYLCAWSPGLLFDGNQPQHFGDGTRLSIL.

CDR3 DNA: TGTGCCAGCAGCACGACCGGGACAGGGAACAATGAGCAGTTCTTC. This encodes CASSTTGTGNNEQFF. This chain connects TRBV13 to TRBJ2-1, with 9 bases identical to TRBD1. The germline V gene has CDR1 PRHDT and CDR2 FYEKMQ (reference sequence). CDR3 length: 15 residues. Unmatched junction bases numbered 7, after V lost 5 bases and J lost 5 bases.

This clonotype was observed at least ten times. The chain couples TRBV29-1 to TRBJ2-7; D remains ambiguous. Trimming took 6 bases from V and 0 from J, leaving 9 bases between them. Germline-derived CDR1 and CDR2 are SQVTM and ANQGSEA. CDR3 length: 12 amino acids. The CDR3 bases are TGCAGCGTACGCCGGAGCTCCTACGAGCAGTACTTC. Encoded protein: CSVRRSSYEQYF.

CDR3 loop: CASSLVEGHGYGYTF. CDR3 nucleotide sequence: TGTGCCAGCAGTTTAGTAGAGGGGCATGGCTATGGCTACACCTTC. The chain recombines TRBV12-3 or TRBV12-4 with TRBJ1-2, with D maybe TRBD1 (5 bases). The CDR3 has 15 amino acids. V lost 1 base to trimming and J lost 4 bases, with 13 bases between them.

This clonotype was counted only a few times. J is TRBJ1-5 and V is TRBV3-1; no firm D call. Trimming removed 4 bases at V and 0 bases at J, with 4 bases between. The CDR3 totals 13 residues. In germline, CDR1 is LGHDT, CDR2 YNNKEL (reference sequence). The CDR3 coding sequence is TGTGCCAGCAGCCGCGCTAGCAATCAGCCCCAGCATTTT. Amino acids: CASSRASNQPQHF.

There are a few counts of this clonotype. The chain recombines TRBV5-5 with TRBJ2-7; D is uncertain. The V gene lost 3 bases and the J gene lost 4 bases, with 20 bases spanning the gap. This CDR3 region has 16 residues. Germline V gene lookup returns CDR1 SGHKS and CDR2 YYEKEE (reference sequence). The DNA for the CDR3 is TGTGCCAGCAGCTCGCCAGTCCCGGAAAGAGGTTACGAGCAGTACTTC. Translating gives CASSSPVPERGYEQYF.

The V call is TRBV6-5, the J call TRBJ2-1, with a tentative D call TRBD1 (5 bases). This CDR3 contains 16 residues. The germline V and J ends were trimmed by 0 bases and 2 bases, with 11 bases remaining between them. Germline V gene data show CDR1 as MNHEY and CDR2 as SVGAGI. CDR3 bases: TGTGCCAGCAGTTACTCGTGGAAGGGGCCCTACAATGAGCAGTTCTTC. This encodes CASSYSWKGPYNEQFF.

V is TRBV7-9 and J is TRBJ2-7; TRBD1 might be the D (6 bases). This CDR3 region has 12 residues. V was trimmed by 2 bases and J by 5 bases, leaving 7 bases between them. Germline CDR1 and CDR2: SEHNR and FQNEAQ (reference sequence). CDR3 sequence reads: CASSLKGDEQYF. CDR3 coding DNA: TGTGCCAGCAGCTTAAAGGGGGACGAGCAGTACTTC.

This clonotype has only a few counts. The genes are TRBV5-1 and TRBJ2-7; D is unclear. Germline CDR1 reads SGHRS; CDR2 reads YFSETQ. This CDR3 spans 14 amino acids. V shed 0 bases and J shed 0 bases, with 7 bases lying between them. The chain's CDR3 is CASSLVVNSYEQYF. In nucleotides, the CDR3 is TGCGCCAGCAGCTTGGTGGTCAACTCCTACGAGCAGTACTTC.

This clonotype turned up a few times. The rearrangement uses TRBV12-3 or TRBV12-4 and TRBJ1-1; D gene ambiguous. The CDR3 length is 13 residues. Trimming pared 2 bases from V and 9 bases from J, leaving 13 bases between. As DNA, the CDR3 is TGTGCCAGCAGTTTACCCCAGAGGATGAAAGCTTTCTTT. It translates to CASSLPQRMKAFF.

This clonotype has only a few counts. V usage is TRBV7-2 and J usage is TRBJ1-4, with D unclear. CDR1 SGHTA and CDR2 FQGNSA come from the germline V gene. The V and J ends lost 1 base and 12 bases respectively, with 12 bases between them. The CDR3 length is 13 residues. As DNA, the CDR3 is TGTGCCAGCAGCTTAGTCGTAGCGGCGGAACTGTTTTTT. The encoded protein is CASSLVVAAELFF.

The CDR3 region has the DNA TGTGCCAGCAGCAATATGCGGACAGGAAGCTATGGCTACACCTTC. This gives the protein CASSNMRTGSYGYTF. V and J are TRBV5-6 and TRBJ1-2; 7 bases match TRBD1. J was trimmed by 4 bases and V by 4 bases; bases with no gene match: 10. The germline V gene has CDR1 SGHDT and CDR2 YYEEEE. The CDR3 extends over 15 amino acids. The whole variable domain, filled in from reference TRBV5-6 and TRBJ1-2, reads DAGVTQSPTHLIKTRGQQVTLRCSPKSGHDTVSWYQQALGQGPQFIFQYYEEEERQRGNFPDRFSGHQFPNYSSELNVNALLLGDSALYLCASSNMRTGSYGYTFGSGTRLTVV.

This clonotype was counted between two and nine times. This chain uses TRBV30 with TRBJ2-5, with TRBD1 matching over 10 bases. Trimming took 0 bases from V and 4 from J; bases not matched to a gene: 8. This CDR3 region has 16 residues. The germline CDR1 and CDR2 sequences are GTSNPN and SVGIG (reference sequence). The CDR3 here is CAWSVGTGDIRETQYF. In DNA form, the CDR3 reads TGTGCCTGGAGTGTAGGGACAGGGGATATTCGAGAGACCCAGTACTTC. The whole variable domain, remainder taken from reference TRBV30 and TRBJ2-5, is SQTIHQWPATLVQPVGSPLSLECTVEGTSNPNLYWYRQAAGRGLQLLFYSVGIGQISSEVPQNLSASRPQDRQFILSSKKLLLSDSGFYLCAWSVGTGDIRETQYFGPGTRLLVL.

The gene calls are TRBV10-3 and TRBJ1-1; D possibly corresponds to TRBD1 (6 bases). The germline CDR1 and CDR2 sequences are ENHRY and SYGVKD. With 2 bases removed from V and 7 bases from J, the gap between germline ends came to 14 bases. The CDR3 runs 14 residues. Written as DNA, the CDR3 is TGTGCCATCAGTGAGAGGGGAGGGGGATTTGAAGCTTTCTTT. Translated: CAISERGGGFEAFF.

The gene calls are TRBV4-1 and TRBJ1-1, with 7 bases fitting TRBD1. The trim removed 1 base at V and 2 bases at J, leaving 10 bases unmatched. CDR1 and CDR2 (germline): MGHRA, YSYEKL. The CDR3 length is 17 residues. In nucleotides, the CDR3 is TGCGCCAGCAGCCAAGTGGAATTCAGGGGGGGAAACACTGAAGCTTTCTTT. Protein product: CASSQVEFRGGNTEAFF.

The V gene is TRBV24-1, the J gene TRBJ2-7; TRBD1 matches 12 bases. This CDR3 contains 16 residues. Trimming removed 5 bases from V and 3 bases from J; junction bases left unmatched: 7. The germline gives CDR1 KGHDR, CDR2 SFDVKD. Here the CDR3 reads CATSGWGQGAGYEQYF. The CDR3 coding sequence is TGTGCCACCAGTGGCTGGGGACAGGGGGCTGGCTACGAGCAGTACTTC.

The chain recombines TRBV12-3 or TRBV12-4 with TRBJ2-7, with 8 positions matching TRBD1. V dropped 4 bases and J dropped 3; count of bases not matched to a gene: 11. CDR3 length: 16 amino acids. The CDR3 DNA follows: TGTGCCAGCAGTTCTTACAAGGGACAGGCCATCTACGAGCAGTACTTC. As protein: CASSSYKGQAIYEQYF.

The rearrangement uses TRBV4-3 and TRBJ1-2; perhaps TRBD1 as D (6 bases). The germline CDR1 and CDR2 sequences are LGHNA and YSLEER. CDR3 length: 15 residues. Trimming left V 0 bases short and J 1 base short, with 9 bases between. The DNA for the CDR3 is TGCGCCAGCAGCCAAGAAGGACAGCTTAACTATGGCTACACCTTC. Encoded protein: CASSQEGQLNYGYTF.

This chain links TRBV12-3 or TRBV12-4 with TRBJ1-3, with a possible D match to TRBD1 (6 bases). The V end lost 5 bases, the J end lost 4 bases, and 21 bases lay between the germline ends. This CDR3 is 17 amino acids long. The CDR3 spells CASSPEGGRVVGNTIYF. DNA for the CDR3: TGTGCCAGCAGTCCCGAGGGGGGCAGGGTGGTAGGAAACACCATATATTTT.

This clonotype was observed a handful of times. The rearrangement links TRBV10-3 to TRBJ2-7; 11 positions match TRBD1. Germline V gene sequence: CDR1 ENHRY, CDR2 SYGVKD. CDR3 size: 15 residues. The J segment lost 6 bases and the V segment lost 0 bases, leaving 4 bases of the junction unmatched. The CDR3 sequence is CAISESGQGVTEQYF. CDR3 nucleotides: TGTGCCATCAGTGAGTCGGGACAGGGGGTTACCGAGCAGTACTTC.

A few counts support this clonotype. This rearrangement joins TRBV6-1 to TRBJ1-2; TRBD1 aligns across 11 bases. Germline V gene data show CDR1 as MNHNS and CDR2 as SASEGT. J gave up 0 bases and V 8 bases, and 8 bases lay outside the gene matches. The CDR3 is 16 residues long. Here the CDR3 reads CASVPPGQGANYGYTF. In DNA, the CDR3 is TGTGCCAGCGTACCACCGGGACAGGGGGCTAACTATGGCTACACCTTC.

This clonotype was seen a few times. The chain couples TRBV4-1 to TRBJ2-7; TRBD1 is a possible D gene (7 bases). Trimming pared 4 bases from V and 0 bases from J, leaving 16 bases between. The CDR3 runs 16 residues. Germline V CDR1 and CDR2: MGHRA, YSYEKL. CDR3 region: CASSLEGAASSYEQYF. DNA of the CDR3: TGCGCCAGCAGCCTGGAGGGGGCGGCCTCCTCCTACGAGCAGTACTTC.

The table lists this clonotype with many counts. The V and J genes are TRBV14 and TRBJ2-6, with 8 bases aligning to TRBD1. CDR1 and CDR2 (germline): SGHDN, FVKESK. V gave up 2 bases and J gave up 2 bases; unmatched junction bases: 11. This CDR3 contains 19 residues. The CDR3, as DNA: TGTGCCAGCAGCCAAATGAGCGGCAGGGGGCTTCCTGGGGCCAACGTCCTGACTTTC. Residues: CASSQMSGRGLPGANVLTF.